Each of the 23 T cell receptor beta chains below was sequenced from the same sample in a study. A single record per CDR3 protein comes from TCRdb applying MiXCR to the RT-PCR reads. Here the sample spans about 680,000 distinct CDR3 sequences, approximately 14% being singletons. The sequenced sample was memory CD4+ T cells from blood. The receptors were sampled from a female donor in good health, serving as a healthy control.

This clonotype was recorded a few times. The genes are TRBV7-2 and TRBJ1-2, with 9 bases identical to TRBD1. CDR1 SGHTA and CDR2 FQGNSA come from the germline V gene. CDR3 length: 14 amino acids. V dropped 4 bases and J dropped 6; count of bases not matched to a gene: 6. DNA for the CDR3: TGTGCCAGCAGCTCGGGACAGGGAGTTGATGGCTACACCTTC. Translation gives CASSSGQGVDGYTF.

This clonotype was recorded a few times. The rearrangement links TRBV12-3 or TRBV12-4 to TRBJ1-2; D remains ambiguous. Trimming stripped 8 bases from V and 8 bases from J, with 21 bases between. This CDR3 is 14 amino acids long. CDR3 protein: CASGPRQSRRGYTF. In nucleotides, the CDR3 is TGTGCCAGCGGACCCCGGCAGTCTCGGAGGGGCTACACCTTC.

This clonotype was seen only a few times. The chain uses TRBV6-5 and TRBJ1-4, with D tentatively TRBD1 (6 bases). The CDR3 totals 16 residues. The ends were cut back, 6 bases at V and 0 bases at J, with 14 bases in the middle. Germline values: CDR1 MNHEY, CDR2 SVGAGI. For the CDR3, the DNA is TGTGCCAGCAGGCGTAAAGGGGGGGCAACTAATGAAAAACTGTTTTTT. Its protein is CASRRKGGATNEKLFF.

The chain employs TRBV20-1 and TRBJ2-1; D not certain. With 5 bases removed from V and 2 bases from J, the gap between germline ends came to 16 bases. The V gene's germline CDR1 is DFQATT and CDR2 SNEGSKA (reference sequence). CDR3 length equals 15 residues. In DNA, the CDR3 is TGCAGTGCTCCCCCTCGAGTCACACCCTACAATGAGCAGTTCTTC. This gives the protein CSAPPRVTPYNEQFF.

Many counts were recorded for this clonotype. The rearrangement joins TRBV24-1 to TRBJ2-2; no definite D call. Trimming pared 2 bases from V and 2 bases from J, leaving 8 bases between. The CDR3 consists of 15 residues. In germline, CDR1 is KGHDR, CDR2 SFDVKD. CDR3 in amino acids: CATSDSVSNTGELFF. CDR3 in DNA: TGTGCCACCAGTGATTCCGTCAGCAACACCGGGGAGCTGTTTTTT.

This clonotype was detected a few times. The V call is TRBV6-1, the J call TRBJ1-4, with D hard to call. Looked up from germline, CDR1 is MNHNS and CDR2 is SASEGT. V was shortened by 4 bases and J by 2 bases, with 11 bases between the two germline ends. The CDR3 length is 15 residues. In DNA form, the CDR3 reads TGTGCCAGCAGTGTAGACCTCGGGACTAATGAAAAACTGTTTTTT. This translates into CASSVDLGTNEKLFF.

The rearrangement uses TRBV5-1 and TRBJ2-1, with 10 bases matching TRBD2. Germline loops: CDR1 SGHRS, CDR2 YFSETQ. The junction had 10 bases not matched to a gene; V was cut back by 2 bases and J by 2 bases. The CDR3 runs to 18 residues. The CDR3 sequence is CASSFSGLAGVPYNEQFF. The DNA of the CDR3 is TGCGCCAGCAGCTTCTCGGGGCTAGCGGGAGTACCCTACAATGAGCAGTTCTTC.

The table lists this clonotype with many counts. This sequence joins TRBV6-4 and TRBJ2-2, with D maybe TRBD1 (5 bases). This CDR3 contains 14 residues. The germline V and J ends were trimmed by 2 bases and 6 bases, with 10 bases remaining between them. Germline values: CDR1 MRHNA, CDR2 SNTAGT. CDR3 region: CASSDRGDAGELFF. In DNA, the CDR3 is TGTGCCAGCAGTGACAGGGGTGACGCCGGGGAGCTGTTTTTT.

This clonotype showed up just a few times. The rearrangement joins TRBV6-5 to TRBJ2-7; TRBD1 matches 9 bases. CDR3 length equals 13 residues. V was clipped by 7 bases and J by 3 bases; unmatched bases: 4. Germline loops: CDR1 MNHEY, CDR2 SVGAGI. The CDR3 here is CASKETGGYEQYF. The CDR3 DNA is TGTGCCAGCAAAGAGACAGGGGGCTACGAGCAGTACTTC.

The CDR3 bases are TGTGCCAGCAGCTTCGGGACGCAACGGGTGCATGGCTACACCTTC. Translated, it gives CASSFGTQRVHGYTF. The chain recombines TRBV7-2 with TRBJ1-2, with D possibly being TRBD1 (5 bases). V lost 3 bases, J lost 6 bases, and 17 bases lay in between. The CDR3 consists of 15 residues. Germline-derived CDR1 and CDR2 are SGHTA and FQGNSA.

This clonotype was seen ten or more times. The rearrangement uses TRBV7-2 and TRBJ2-3, with 8 positions matching TRBD1. The CDR3 sequence is 16 residues long. The germline V gene has CDR1 SGHTA and CDR2 FQGNSA. Germline trimming cut 1 base from V and 5 bases from J; bases unmatched to any gene: 8. CDR3 sequence (DNA): TGTGCCAGCAGCTTAGAGGCGGCAGGGGGCGTAGATACGCAGTATTTT. Its protein is CASSLEAAGGVDTQYF.

This clonotype was detected ten times or more. The J gene is TRBJ1-2, the V gene TRBV6-6; a possible D gene is TRBD1 (5 bases). Germline CDR1 and CDR2: MNHNY and SVGAGI (reference sequence). The V gene lost 6 bases and the J gene lost 7 bases, with 15 bases spanning the gap. CDR3 size: 13 residues. As DNA, the CDR3 is TGTGCCAGCAGCAGGGAAGGCGGTCGTGGCTACACCTTC. Translating it yields CASSREGGRGYTF.

This clonotype was picked up a small number of times. The chain links TRBV7-2 to TRBJ1-2, with TRBD1 matching over 9 bases. Germline V gene sequence: CDR1 SGHTA, CDR2 FQGNSA. The CDR3 covers 16 residues. V shed 1 base and J 1 base; nucleotides not matched to a gene: 4. In DNA, the CDR3 is TGTGCCAGCAGCTTAGAGGGACAGGGCCGTAACTATGGCTACACCTTC. Translated: CASSLEGQGRNYGYTF.

This clonotype occurred many times. This sequence joins TRBV29-1 and TRBJ2-1, with TRBD2 matching 15 bases. The germline V gene encodes CDR1 SQVTM and CDR2 ANQGSEA. CDR3 length equals 18 residues. After removal of 7 bases from V and 2 bases from J, the junction contained 12 bases not matched to a gene. CDR3 bases: TGCAGCGCCCTCGGACTAGCGGGAGGGCCGGGGCCCTACAATGAGCAGTTCTTC. Residues: CSALGLAGGPGPYNEQFF.

V gene TRBV28 combines with J gene TRBJ2-1; D might be TRBD1 or TRBD2, each matching 5 bases. This CDR3 comprises 14 residues. CDR1 is MDHEN, CDR2 SYDVKM, per germline. V dropped 6 bases and J dropped 8 bases, with 17 bases sitting between them. Written as DNA, the CDR3 is TGTGCCAGCAGCGAGATTGGGGGTAGCCATGAGCAGTTCTTC. Residues: CASSEIGGSHEQFF.

This clonotype showed up many times. This chain connects TRBV20-1 to TRBJ1-1; possibly TRBD1 for D (5 bases). The V end lost 5 bases, the J end lost 2 bases, and 18 bases lay between the germline ends. The CDR3 has 15 amino acids. The germline gives CDR1 DFQATT, CDR2 SNEGSKA (reference sequence). The DNA for the CDR3 is TGCAGTGCTCCGGACCATGGGGCCCCTAACACTGAAGCTTTCTTT. It specifies CSAPDHGAPNTEAFF.

V gene TRBV4-3 combines with J gene TRBJ1-5; no clear D gene. In germline, CDR1 is LGHNA, CDR2 YSLEER. CDR3 length equals 14 residues. V shed 0 bases and J shed 6 bases, with 9 bases lying between them. CDR3 sequence (DNA): TGCGCCAGCAGCCAAGAGGAATTCGGTCAGCCCCAGCATTTT. Translating it yields CASSQEEFGQPQHF.

The rearrangement uses TRBV24-1 and TRBJ1-2; maybe TRBD1 (5 bases). Trimming cost V 4 bases and J 8 bases, with 13 bases left between them. CDR1 and CDR2 from the germline V gene are KGHDR and SFDVKD. This CDR3 is built from 13 residues. The chain's CDR3 is CATSETGRRGYTF. The CDR3 DNA reads as TGTGCCACCAGTGAGACGGGGCGCCGCGGCTACACCTTC.

A word on this clonotype: Sequence at one end of the junction differs from germline and may be a read error. The V gene is TRBV28, the J gene TRBJ1-3, with 7 bases aligning to TRBD1. The CDR3 totals 12 residues. Germline V gives CDR1 MDHEN, CDR2 SYDVKM. The CDR3 loop is CASRGNDRALLF. The CDR3 coding sequence is TGTGCCAGCAGGGGGAACGACAGGGCGTTATTGTTT.

V is TRBV20-1 and J is TRBJ2-5; TRBD1 agrees at 9 bases. V lost 5 bases and J lost 4; bases outside the gene matches: 8. The germline V gene has CDR1 DFQATT and CDR2 SNEGSKA (reference sequence). The CDR3 has 14 residues. Here the CDR3 DNA reads TGCAGTGCTGGGACAGGGACGAAAGGAGAGACCCAGTACTTC. This sequence encodes CSAGTGTKGETQYF.

This rearrangement joins TRBV24-1 to TRBJ2-7; TRBD1 might be the D (6 bases). This CDR3 has 16 amino acids. CDR1 is KGHDR, CDR2 SFDVKD, per germline. V was trimmed by 3 bases and J by 6 bases, leaving 20 bases between them. The CDR3 here is CATSDARSKTGFEQYF. Here the CDR3 DNA reads TGTGCCACCAGTGATGCCCGGTCCAAGACAGGATTCGAGCAGTACTTC.

The chain is built from TRBV4-3 and TRBJ1-2; D call uncertain. The V gene's germline CDR1 is LGHNA and CDR2 YSLEER. The CDR3 covers 15 residues. Trimming pared 0 bases from V and 2 bases from J, leaving 10 bases between. The chain's CDR3 is CASSQELLVNYGYTF. DNA for the CDR3: TGCGCCAGCAGCCAAGAATTACTGGTGAACTATGGCTACACCTTC.

This clonotype was counted many times. Here the CDR3 DNA reads TGCAGTGCAAGCGGGGGACGGGAAAAACTGTTTTTT. This translates into CSASGGREKLFF. This chain uses TRBV20-1 with TRBJ1-4; D is possibly TRBD1 (5 bases). V was clipped by 6 bases and J by 8 bases, with 13 bases between them. The germline V gene has CDR1 DFQATT and CDR2 SNEGSKA (reference sequence). This CDR3 is 12 amino acids long.